The 9 T cell receptor beta chains below were found in one sample sequenced in a study of post-analysis software for immune sequencing data. These TCRs are of unknown antigen specificity. cDNA libraries of TCR beta carried unique molecular identifiers. Each CDR3 protein is one row after TCRdb ran MiXCR on the PCR reads. The sample has roughly 400,000 distinct CDR3 sequences, 30% to 40% seen once. Study-level findings and limits: The study found TRBV5-6, TRBV5-1 and TRBV20-1 among about five TRBV segments more frequent in patients than controls.

Sequencing input: blood. The receptor set was obtained from a girl aged 2 to 9 with multiple sclerosis.

In the case of this clonotype: Relative to the germline gene, one junction end is altered; a read error may explain this. The chain uses TRBV7-6 and TRBJ1-2; perhaps TRBD1 as D (5 bases). The germline V gene has CDR1 SGHVS and CDR2 FNYEAQ. CDR3 length: 15 amino acids. The CDR3 region is CASSLEPGLIYDYTF. Written as DNA, the CDR3 is TGTGCCAGCAGCTTAGAGCCAGGGCTGATCTATGACTACACCTTC.

In DNA form, the CDR3 reads TGTGCCAGCAGTTTATGGCCGGGAGCCGAGCAGTACTTC. The encoded protein is CASSLWPGAEQYF. The chain is built from TRBV28 and TRBJ2-7; tentative D call: TRBD2 (6 bases). Trimming removed 0 bases at V and 6 bases at J, with 9 bases between. The length of the CDR3 is 13 residues. Germline V gene sequence: CDR1 MDHEN, CDR2 SYDVKM.

This clonotype was seen repeatedly, ten times or more. V gene TRBV29-1 combines with J gene TRBJ2-7; 10 nucleotides line up with TRBD2. Trimming cost V 5 bases and J 1 base; bases outside gene matches: 2. The germline V gene has CDR1 SQVTM and CDR2 ANQGSEA. CDR3 length equals 13 residues. CDR3 sequence (DNA): TGCAGCGTTACTAGCGGGACTTCCTACGAGCAGTACTTC. Translation: CSVTSGTSYEQYF.

The chain has TRBV20-1 and TRBJ2-7; 7 bases fit TRBD2. The V gene end was trimmed by 5 bases and the J gene end by 0 bases; junction bases not matched to a gene: 13. In germline, CDR1 is DFQATT, CDR2 SNEGSKA (reference sequence). There are 16 residues in the CDR3. The DNA for the CDR3 is TGCAGTGCTGGCCCACTTGGGGGGGGAAACTCCTACGAGCAGTACTTC. This encodes CSAGPLGGGNSYEQYF.

This clonotype showed up just a few times. The chain uses TRBV4-3 and TRBJ2-7; D perhaps matches TRBD1 (6 bases). Trimming took 4 bases from V and 2 from J, leaving 15 bases between them. Germline V gives CDR1 LGHNA, CDR2 YSLEER. This CDR3 is 15 amino acids long. Here the CDR3 DNA reads TGCGCCAGCAGCCGATTACAGGGTAGCGCCTACGAGCAGTACTTC. Translation: CASSRLQGSAYEQYF.

The rearrangement uses TRBV20-1 and TRBJ2-1, with TRBD2 identical over 8 bases. The CDR3 runs to 18 residues. The V gene end was trimmed by 1 base and the J gene end by 0 bases; junction bases not matched to a gene: 11. Germline V gene sequence: CDR1 DFQATT, CDR2 SNEGSKA (reference sequence). The CDR3 protein is CSARALRRRGASYNEQFF. CDR3 coding DNA: TGCAGTGCTAGAGCATTACGCCGGCGGGGGGCCTCCTACAATGAGCAGTTCTTC.

This clonotype was detected a few times. V is TRBV9 and J is TRBJ2-1; no clear D. The V and J ends lost 5 bases and 10 bases respectively, with 10 bases between them. The CDR3 consists of 11 residues. The V gene's germline CDR1 is SGDLS and CDR2 YYNGEE. The CDR3 coding sequence is TGTGCCAGCAGTTGGGGTATGGAGCAGTTCTTC. Translated: CASSWGMEQFF.

The genes are TRBV20-1 and TRBJ2-5, with 9 positions matching TRBD1. The DNA end is a closer match to TRBJ2-7, so the J assignment may be wrong. The CDR3 covers 16 residues. Germline V gene lookup returns CDR1 DFQATT and CDR2 SNEGSKA (reference sequence). The CDR3 loop is CSAREQPETGGYEQYF. The CDR3 DNA follows: TGCAGTGCTAGAGAGCAGCCTGAGACAGGGGGCTACGAGCAGTACTTC.

The chain joins TRBV6-2 or TRBV6-3 to TRBJ2-7; TRBD2 matches 14 bases. This CDR3 region has 15 residues. Germline V gene sequence: CDR1 MNHEY, CDR2 SVGEGT. The V and J ends lost 6 bases and 2 bases, in that order; junction bases with no gene match: 3. CDR3 loop: CASRGTSGRTYEQYF. As DNA, the CDR3 is TGTGCCAGCAGGGGGACTAGCGGGAGAACCTACGAGCAGTACTTC.